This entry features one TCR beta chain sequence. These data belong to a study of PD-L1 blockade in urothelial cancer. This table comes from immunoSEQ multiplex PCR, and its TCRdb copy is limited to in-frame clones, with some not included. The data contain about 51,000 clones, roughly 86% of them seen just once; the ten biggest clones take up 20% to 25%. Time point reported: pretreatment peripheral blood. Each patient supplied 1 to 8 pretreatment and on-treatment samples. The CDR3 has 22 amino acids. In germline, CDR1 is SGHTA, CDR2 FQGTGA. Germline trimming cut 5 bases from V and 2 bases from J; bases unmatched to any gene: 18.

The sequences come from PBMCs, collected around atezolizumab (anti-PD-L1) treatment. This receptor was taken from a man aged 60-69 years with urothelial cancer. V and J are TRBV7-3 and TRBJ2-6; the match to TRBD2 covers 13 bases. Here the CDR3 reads CASSRNPGGLAGLRTGANVLTF. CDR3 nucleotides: TGTGCCAGCAGCCGAAACCCCGGGGGACTAGCGGGGTTACGCACTGGGGCCAACGTCCTGACTTTC.